Presented here are 9 T cell receptor beta chains from one specimen sequenced in a study of blood T cell repertoires in COVID-19. The repertoire was sequenced with immunoSEQ multiplex PCR; TCRdb's copy has only in-frame clones and lacks some. This sample has tens of thousands of clones, with 70% to 80% found just once. Sequences were obtained from peripheral blood. These TCRs come from a man aged 55 to 69 with acute or convalescent COVID-19.

The J gene is TRBJ1-4, the V gene TRBV7-9; D is uncertain. The CDR3 has 14 residues. The germline CDR1 and CDR2 sequences are SEHNR and FQNEAQ (reference sequence). V was shortened by 0 bases and J by 6 bases, with 8 bases between the two germline ends. The CDR3 spells CASSLALGHEKLFF. The CDR3 nucleotides read TGTGCCAGCAGCTTAGCCCTCGGTCATGAAAAACTGTTTTTT. The full variable domain, its missing parts supplied by reference TRBV7-9 and TRBJ1-4, is DTGVSQNPRHKITKRGQNVTFRCDPISEHNRLYWYRQTLGQGPEFLTYFQNEAQLEKSRLLSDRFSAERPKGSFSTLEIQRTEQGDSAMYLCASSLALGHEKLFFGSGTQLSVL.

The CDR3 nucleotides are TGTGCCAGCAGTTTGACTAGCGGACTATACAATGAGCAGTTCTTC. The encoded protein is CASSLTSGLYNEQFF. The V and J genes are TRBV27 and TRBJ2-1, with 9 bases aligning to TRBD2. The CDR3 loop spans 15 amino acids. V shed 3 bases and J 4 bases; nucleotides not matched to a gene: 4. Germline V gene lookup returns CDR1 MNHEY and CDR2 SMNVEV (reference sequence).

The chain has TRBV10-3 and TRBJ2-1; TRBD1 matches at 9 bases. V was pared by 4 bases and J by 9 bases, with 10 bases of the junction left unmatched. There are 15 residues in the CDR3. In germline, CDR1 is ENHRY, CDR2 SYGVKD. CDR3 amino acids: CAISGTGTGKAEQFF. CDR3 DNA sequence: TGTGCCATCAGTGGTACCGGGACAGGGAAGGCTGAGCAGTTCTTC.

The V call is TRBV20-1, the J call TRBJ2-1; D may be TRBD1 (5 bases). V lost 4 bases and J lost 8, with 9 bases in between. The germline gives CDR1 DFQATT, CDR2 SNEGSKA (reference sequence). The CDR3 sequence is 11 residues long. The CDR3 nucleotides read TGCAGTGCTAATCAGGGCGATGAGCAGTTCTTC. It yields the protein CSANQGDEQFF.

CDR3 nucleotides: TGTGCCAGCAGCTTGGGAAGGGAGTATGGCTACACCTTC. Translated, it gives CASSLGREYGYTF. V and J are TRBV11-2 and TRBJ1-2, with unresolved D. CDR1 and CDR2 from the germline V gene are SGHAT and FQNNGV. Trimming removed 3 bases from V and 5 bases from J, with 10 bases in between. This CDR3 comprises 13 residues.

A few counts support this clone. The chain uses TRBV18 and TRBJ1-6; 7 bases agree with TRBD1. Germline lookup yields CDR1 KGHSH and CDR2 LQKENI. The CDR3 has 17 amino acids. The V gene end was trimmed by 3 bases and the J gene end by 8 bases; junction bases not matched to a gene: 13. The CDR3: CASSPLGRGVPDSPLHF. The CDR3 region has the DNA TGTGCCAGCTCACCCCTTGGCAGGGGGGTTCCAGATTCACCCCTCCACTTT.

The chain uses TRBV28 and TRBJ1-1; 8 positions agree with TRBD1. Germline V lookup: CDR1 MDHEN, CDR2 SYDVKM. V lost 8 bases, J lost 3 bases, and 8 bases stayed unmatched. There are 14 residues in the CDR3. CDR3 region: CASETGTGYTEAFF. The CDR3 DNA follows: TGTGCCAGCGAAACCGGGACAGGTTACACTGAAGCTTTCTTT.

J is TRBJ1-5 and V is TRBV28; D is possibly TRBD1 (6 bases). V was shortened by 7 bases and J by 7 bases, with 17 bases between the two germline ends. The CDR3 runs to 14 residues. Per germline, CDR1 MDHEN and CDR2 SYDVKM. The CDR3 DNA reads as TGTGCCAGCAATCCCCCAGGGGAGATCCAGCCCCAGCATTTT. Its protein product is CASNPPGEIQPQHF.

J is TRBJ2-3 and V is TRBV2, with 7 bases lining up with TRBD1. The CDR3 has 15 residues. Germline V gene sequence: CDR1 SNHLY, CDR2 FYNNEI. With 5 bases clipped from V and 3 bases from J, the junction kept 8 bases outside the gene matches. CDR3 bases: TGTGCCAGCAGTCCACGGACAGGTGGAACAGATACGCAGTATTTT. This codes for CASSPRTGGTDTQYF.